Here is one T cell receptor (beta chain) with its context. Its ends do not fully match the called genes, so a read error is possible. Unique molecular identifiers were added to individual cDNA molecules. MiXCR, run by TCRdb on the 5' RACE reads, gives a single entry per CDR3 protein. The sample has about 80,000 distinct CDR3 sequences; 12% are singletons. Germline loops: CDR1 SEHNR, CDR2 FQNEAQ (reference sequence). This CDR3 comprises 14 residues. The data stem from a study of early T cells in non-severe SARS-CoV-2 infection. This receptor was taken from an adult who was a healthcare worker with PCR-confirmed SARS-CoV-2 infection or an uninfected control (not recorded which). Sequenced sample: whole blood. V usage is TRBV7-9 and J usage is TRBJ2-2, with D unresolved. Here the CDR3 DNA reads TGTACCAGCAGCTTATTGATACACACCGGGGAGCTGTTTTTT. This sequence encodes CTSSLLIHTGELFF.